These 17 T cell receptor beta chains came from one sample sequenced in a study of somatic mutations in cytotoxic T cells in rheumatoid arthritis. Here immunoSEQ multiplex PCR was the method, and the copy in TCRdb shows in-frame clones only, minus some. The data contain about 30,000 clones, about 81% of them singletons. Sequencing was carried out using CD8+ T cells sorted from blood. Receptor source: an adult with rheumatoid arthritis.

This clone was recorded a few times. This chain connects TRBV27 to TRBJ1-4; 8 positions match TRBD1. J was trimmed by 7 bases and V by 3 bases; bases with no gene match: 4. Germline-derived CDR1 and CDR2 are MNHEY and SMNVEV (reference sequence). The CDR3 length is 14 residues. The CDR3 sequence is CASSLTGDLEKLFF. The CDR3, as DNA: TGTGCCAGCAGTTTGACAGGGGATCTTGAAAAACTGTTTTTT.

This clone has a handful of counts. In DNA form, the CDR3 reads TGTGCCAGCAGTTCGGGACAGTCCTACGAGCAGTACTTC. Translated: CASSSGQSYEQYF. The chain uses TRBV27 and TRBJ2-7; 7 positions match TRBD1. This CDR3 region has 13 residues. Trimming at V came to 4 bases and at J to 1 base, leaving 1 base not matched to a gene. CDR1 is MNHEY, CDR2 SMNVEV, per germline (reference sequence).

The J gene is TRBJ1-2, the V gene TRBV27, with D perhaps matching TRBD1 (6 bases). V was pared by 3 bases and J by 8 bases, with 19 bases between. The CDR3 covers 15 residues. Per germline, CDR1 MNHEY and CDR2 SMNVEV (reference sequence). In nucleotides, the CDR3 is TGTGCCAGCAGTTTCCTAGGGGTGGGGGGCGAGGGCTACACCTTC. Amino acids: CASSFLGVGGEGYTF.

This clone showed up just once. The genes are TRBV6-1 and TRBJ2-3; D not certain. The CDR3 is 13 amino acids. Trimming took off 2 bases at V and 4 bases at J, with 7 bases between the two ends. The germline V gene has CDR1 MNHNS and CDR2 SASEGT. CDR3 coding DNA: TGTGCCAGCAGTGAAATCCAGGCAGATACGCAGTATTTT. This codes for CASSEIQADTQYF.

V gene TRBV27 combines with J gene TRBJ1-4; D gene ambiguous. V gave up 2 bases and J gave up 7 bases, with 11 bases separating them. Germline CDR1 MNHEY, CDR2 SMNVEV (reference sequence). The CDR3 is 14 residues long. The DNA for the CDR3 is TGTGCCAGCAGTTTAGGAGCGAACACTGAAAAACTGTTTTTT. This sequence encodes CASSLGANTEKLFF.

This clone has a handful of counts. The chain has TRBV9 and TRBJ1-5, with D possibly being TRBD1 (5 bases). The germline V and J ends were trimmed by 3 bases and 4 bases, with 17 bases remaining between them. Germline V gene sequence: CDR1 SGDLS, CDR2 YYNGEE. This CDR3 is 16 amino acids long. This CDR3 reads CASSEGPGGFNQPQHF. CDR3 bases: TGTGCCAGCAGCGAGGGGCCGGGTGGGTTTAATCAGCCCCAGCATTTT.

Turning to this clone: A junction end diverges from the germline sequence, so it may reflect a read error. The chain carries TRBV28 and TRBJ2-5; D call uncertain. CDR1 MDHEN and CDR2 SYDVKM come from the germline V gene. The CDR3 totals 13 residues. CDR3 in amino acids: CASSLGRQGTQYF. CDR3 coding DNA: TGTGCCAGCAGTTTGGGTCGGCAAGGGACCCAGTACTTC.

The V and J genes are TRBV6-1 and TRBJ1-5; 12 bases match TRBD1. The CDR3 extends over 17 amino acids. J gave up 2 bases and V 2 bases, and 4 bases lay outside the gene matches. From germline, CDR1 is MNHNS and CDR2 SASEGT. The CDR3 DNA sequence: TGTGCCAGCAGTGAACGGGACAGGGGGCTTGGCAATCAGCCCCAGCATTTT. Translating gives CASSERDRGLGNQPQHF.

V and J are TRBV19 and TRBJ2-3; D not resolved. CDR1 and CDR2 from the germline V gene are LNHDA and SQIVND (reference sequence). The CDR3 runs 13 residues. The V and J ends lost 5 bases and 6 bases respectively, with 12 bases between them. The CDR3 reads CASSPRASDTQYF. The CDR3 bases are TGTGCCAGTAGTCCTCGGGCCAGCGATACGCAGTATTTT.

The chain carries TRBV25-1 and TRBJ2-1, with D hard to call. The CDR3 totals 15 residues. Germline V gene lookup returns CDR1 MGHDK and CDR2 SYGVNS. Between the trimmed V and J ends, which lost 2 bases and 5 bases, there was a span of 13 bases. The CDR3 sequence: CASSEQSASHNEQFF. The CDR3 nucleotides are TGTGCCAGCAGTGAACAGAGCGCAAGCCACAATGAGCAGTTCTTC.

The genes are TRBV5-5 and TRBJ2-7; 7 bases line up with TRBD1. CDR3 length equals 18 residues. Germline V gene data show CDR1 as SGHKS and CDR2 as YYEKEE (reference sequence). The ends lost 2 bases at V and 2 bases at J; junction bases unmatched: 16. The CDR3 spells CASSFPPRDSGLAYEQYF. In DNA, the CDR3 is TGTGCCAGCAGCTTTCCTCCGAGGGACAGTGGTCTGGCCTACGAGCAGTACTTC.

CDR3 sequence: CASSSAGLDEKLFF. As DNA, the CDR3 is TGTGCCAGCAGTTCCGCGGGGCTCGATGAAAAACTGTTTTTT. The chain has TRBV6-5 and TRBJ1-4; D is possibly TRBD1 (5 bases). Trimming pared 4 bases from V and 6 bases from J, leaving 12 bases between. The length of the CDR3 is 14 residues. The germline CDR1 and CDR2 sequences are MNHEY and SVGAGI.

This clone was found a few times. V gene TRBV7-9 combines with J gene TRBJ2-7, with a weak D call TRBD1 (5 bases). CDR3 length equals 15 residues. The V gene lost 10 bases and the J gene lost 0 bases, with 19 bases spanning the gap. Germline CDR1 SEHNR, CDR2 FQNEAQ (reference sequence). This CDR3 is CATFRVQDNSYEQYF. The CDR3 nucleotides are TGTGCCACTTTTCGGGTACAGGACAACTCCTACGAGCAGTACTTC.

This clone occurred a few times. This sample includes further DNA sequences coding for the same CDR3. V usage is TRBV14 and J usage is TRBJ2-7, with TRBD1 matching 9 bases. This CDR3 spans 14 amino acids. Germline V gives CDR1 SGHDN, CDR2 FVKESK. The ends lost 4 bases at V and 2 bases at J; junction bases unmatched: 3. The DNA for the CDR3 is TGTGCCAGCAGCCCTACAGGGGGCCCCTACGAGCAGTACTTC. It codes for CASSPTGGPYEQYF.

V gene TRBV19 combines with J gene TRBJ2-7; TRBD2 agrees at 10 bases. The CDR3 consists of 19 residues. After removal of 4 bases from V and 0 bases from J, the junction contained 15 bases not matched to a gene. Germline V lookup: CDR1 LNHDA, CDR2 SQIVND (reference sequence). The CDR3: CASSTTPSTSGVSSYEQYF. Written as DNA, the CDR3 is TGTGCCAGTAGTACCACCCCTTCAACTAGCGGGGTAAGCTCCTACGAGCAGTACTTC.

The chain couples TRBV2 to TRBJ2-3, with D perhaps matching TRBD1 (6 bases). The CDR3 is 12 residues long. Germline CDR1 and CDR2: SNHLY and FYNNEI. V gave up 10 bases and J gave up 1 base, with 9 bases separating them. CDR3 coding DNA: TGTGCCATCCGGACAGGCACAGATACGCAGTATTTT. Its translation is CAIRTGTDTQYF.

This clone occurred once. This chain joins TRBV6-5 and TRBJ1-2; 7 bases fit TRBD1. V shed 2 bases and J 5 bases; nucleotides not matched to a gene: 11. This CDR3 is 16 amino acids long. Germline V CDR1 and CDR2: MNHEY, SVGAGI. CDR3 protein: CASSYATWTGRYGYTF. The CDR3 bases are TGTGCCAGCAGTTACGCGACATGGACAGGCCGGTATGGCTACACCTTC.